The 18 T cell receptor beta chains given below trace back to one sample, sequenced in a study of shared clonotypes between healthy human individuals. Data came from immunoSEQ multiplex PCR; TCRdb stores just in-frame clones and leaves some out. The table lists 1,400,000 or so clones, around 98.5% of them singletons, with approximately 0.4% in the top ten. The source material was naive CD4+ T cells sorted from blood. The subset was: CD45RA+ positively selected. These receptors were taken from a young man in good health.

The J gene is TRBJ2-2, the V gene TRBV28; D is undetermined. The CDR3 loop spans 15 amino acids. The germline CDR1 and CDR2 sequences are MDHEN and SYDVKM. V shed 3 bases and J shed 1 base, with 9 bases lying between them. This CDR3 is CASSFRTGNTGELFF. Written as DNA, the CDR3 is TGTGCCAGCAGTTTCCGGACGGGGAACACCGGGGAGCTGTTTTTT. Drawing the rest from reference TRBV28 and TRBJ2-2, the complete variable domain is DVKVTQSSRYLVKRTGEKVFLECVQDMDHENMFWYRQDPGLGLRLIYFSYDVKMKEKGDIPEGYSVSREKKERFSLILESASTNQTSMYLCASSFRTGNTGELFFGEGSRLTVL.

With regard to this clone: Different DNA sequences within this sample yield the same CDR3. This chain joins TRBV5-1 and TRBJ1-1; no reliable D call. Germline CDR1 SGHRS, CDR2 YFSETQ. CDR3 size: 13 residues. V dropped 1 base and J dropped 5 bases, with 9 bases sitting between them. DNA of the CDR3: TGCGCCAGCAGCTTGACCGGTGCGACTGAAGCTTTCTTT. Translation: CASSLTGATEAFF.

In this sample, this clone turned up once. J is TRBJ2-5 and V is TRBV9; tentatively, D is TRBD1 (6 bases). The CDR3 is 17 amino acids. Between the trimmed V and J ends, which lost 0 bases and 4 bases, there was a span of 19 bases. Germline CDR1 reads SGDLS; CDR2 reads YYNGEE. The CDR3 sequence is CASSVASLQGWGETQYF. The CDR3 nucleotides are TGTGCCAGCAGCGTAGCATCGTTACAGGGTTGGGGAGAGACCCAGTACTTC.

The genes are TRBV4-3 and TRBJ2-7; 8 bases agree with TRBD2. Germline V gene sequence: CDR1 LGHNA, CDR2 YSLEER. Trimming cost V 4 bases and J 3 bases; bases outside gene matches: 8. CDR3 size: 15 residues. The CDR3 sequence is CASSRQGSGSYEQYF. For the CDR3, the DNA is TGCGCCAGCAGCCGCCAGGGGAGCGGGAGCTACGAGCAGTACTTC.

This chain connects TRBV5-1 to TRBJ2-1, with TRBD2 identical over 13 bases. The trim removed 4 bases at V and 7 bases at J, leaving 8 bases unmatched. This CDR3 region has 16 residues. Germline V CDR1 and CDR2: SGHRS, YFSETQ. CDR3 amino acids: CASSPFGTSGINEQFF. The CDR3 DNA reads TGCGCCAGCAGCCCTTTCGGGACTAGCGGGATAAATGAGCAGTTCTTC.

This CDR3 is CASSLASLEGSLYEQYF. CDR3 nucleotides: TGTGCCAGCAGCTTGGCTTCCCTAGAGGGTTCCCTCTACGAGCAGTACTTC. The rearrangement uses TRBV5-8 and TRBJ2-7, with a possible D match to TRBD2 (5 bases). Germline V gene data show CDR1 as SGHTS and CDR2 as YDEGEE. Between the trimmed V and J ends, which lost 0 bases and 3 bases, there was a span of 19 bases. CDR3 length: 17 amino acids. The variable domain in full, completed from reference TRBV5-8 and TRBJ2-7, reads EAGVTQSPTHLIKTRGQQATLRCSPISGHTSVYWYQQALGLGLQFLLWYDEGEERNRGNFPPRFSGRQFPNYSSELNVNALELEDSALYLCASSLASLEGSLYEQYFGPGTRLTVT.

This clone was counted once. The chain links TRBV6-5 to TRBJ1-2; unclear D gene. The V and J ends lost 2 bases and 4 bases respectively, with 17 bases between them. The CDR3 loop spans 16 amino acids. Per the germline V gene, CDR1 is MNHEY and CDR2 is SVGAGI. CDR3 sequence: CASSYGSDPGSYGYTF. The CDR3 bases are TGTGCCAGCAGTTACGGGTCCGATCCTGGATCCTATGGCTACACCTTC.

The chain combines TRBV12-5 with TRBJ2-1; D is unresolved. The CDR3 spans 12 residues. Germline V lookup: CDR1 LGHNT, CDR2 FRNRAP. V dropped 7 bases and J dropped 7 bases, with 11 bases sitting between them. CDR3 region: CASAPEWNEQFF. The CDR3 DNA follows: TGTGCTAGTGCCCCTGAATGGAATGAGCAGTTCTTC.

The gene calls are TRBV4-3 and TRBJ2-3; tentatively, D is TRBD1 (6 bases). CDR1 is LGHNA and CDR2 is YSLEER in the germline V gene. The CDR3 contains 19 residues. Deletions cut 0 bases from V and 0 bases from J, with 19 bases between. In DNA, the CDR3 is TGCGCCAGCAGCCAAGATTGGGGGCGCAGCCGGATAAGCACAGATACGCAGTATTTT. Amino acid sequence: CASSQDWGRSRISTDTQYF.

The chain uses TRBV11-3 and TRBJ2-1, with D possibly called TRBD1 or TRBD2 (5 bases each). Trimming shortened V by 5 bases and J by 5 bases, and 13 bases separated the two germline ends. The CDR3 has 14 amino acids. Per germline, CDR1 SGHNT and CDR2 YENEEA. In nucleotides, the CDR3 is TGTGCCAGCAGCCTCGAGCCGGGGCACAATGAGCAGTTCTTC. Its translation: CASSLEPGHNEQFF. Full variable domain (rest looked up from reference TRBV11-3 and TRBJ2-1): EAGVVQSPRYKIIEKKQPVAFWCNPISGHNTLYWYLQNLGQGPELLIRYENEEAVDDSQLPKDRFSAERLKGVDSTLKIQPAELGDSAVYLCASSLEPGHNEQFFGPGTRLTVL.

The chain has TRBV28 and TRBJ2-3; tentative D call: TRBD1 (6 bases). The germline V gene encodes CDR1 MDHEN and CDR2 SYDVKM. CDR3 size: 18 residues. V lost 3 bases to trimming and J lost 2 bases, with 21 bases between them. The CDR3 region is CASSLPTKDSWATDTQYF. In DNA form, the CDR3 reads TGTGCCAGCAGTTTGCCTACTAAGGACAGTTGGGCCACAGATACGCAGTATTTT.

The V and J genes are TRBV7-9 and TRBJ1-2; D not resolved. The V and J ends lost 4 bases and 0 bases respectively, with 9 bases between them. The germline V gene has CDR1 SEHNR and CDR2 FQNEAQ (reference sequence). The CDR3 covers 14 residues. The CDR3 coding sequence is TGTGCCAGCAGCTACACGGTTTCTAACTATGGCTACACCTTC. This translates into CASSYTVSNYGYTF.

This rearrangement joins TRBV7-8 to TRBJ2-7; unclear D gene. Trimming cost V 1 base and J 6 bases, with 13 bases left between them. The CDR3 is 14 residues long. Germline CDR1 reads SGHVS; CDR2 reads FQNEAQ. This CDR3 reads CASSLDGSPLEQYF. Written as DNA, the CDR3 is TGTGCCAGCAGCTTAGATGGGTCCCCCCTCGAGCAGTACTTC.

The chain combines TRBV12-5 with TRBJ2-1; TRBD1 is a possible D gene (6 bases). The CDR3 runs 16 residues. Germline loops: CDR1 LGHNT, CDR2 FRNRAP. Trimming took 5 bases from V and 5 from J, leaving 19 bases between them. Written as DNA, the CDR3 is TGTGCTAGTGGTACCCAACTTGGGAAGGGGGACAATGAGCAGTTCTTC. Amino acids: CASGTQLGKGDNEQFF.

About this clone: This sample includes further DNA sequences coding for the same CDR3. J is TRBJ2-7 and V is TRBV9; 12 positions match TRBD2. V trimming: 0 bases; J trimming: 6 bases; junction bases outside the gene matches: 4. The CDR3 totals 15 residues. CDR1 is SGDLS and CDR2 is YYNGEE in the germline V gene. The CDR3 DNA sequence: TGTGCCAGCAGCGTAGCTAGCGGGAGGGCGGGCGAGCAGTACTTC. Translated: CASSVASGRAGEQYF.

This chain uses TRBV6-5 with TRBJ2-7; 7 nucleotides match TRBD1. This CDR3 is built from 15 residues. V trimming: 4 bases; J trimming: 2 bases; junction bases outside the gene matches: 8. Germline CDR1 MNHEY, CDR2 SVGAGI. DNA for the CDR3: TGTGCCAGCAGTTTTACAGGGGTGGCTACCTACGAGCAGTACTTC. Amino acids: CASSFTGVATYEQYF.

A single count supports this clone. This chain joins TRBV10-3 and TRBJ1-3; TRBD1 matches at 7 bases. Germline trimming cut 4 bases from V and 0 bases from J; bases unmatched to any gene: 9. This CDR3 contains 17 residues. Looked up from germline, CDR1 is ENHRY and CDR2 is SYGVKD. CDR3 nucleotide sequence: TGTGCCATCAGTGCTAGATGGGGACAGCGCTCTGGAAACACCATATATTTT. Its protein is CAISARWGQRSGNTIYF.

The rearrangement joins TRBV19 to TRBJ2-7, with 9 bases identical to TRBD2. Per the germline V gene, CDR1 is LNHDA and CDR2 is SQIVND (reference sequence). The CDR3 spans 15 residues. V shed 7 bases, J shed 0 bases, and the junction held 7 bases outside the gene matches. CDR3 DNA sequence: TGTGCCAGTACTAGCGGGAAAGAATCCTCCTACGAGCAGTACTTC. Its translation is CASTSGKESSYEQYF. Together with reference TRBV19 and TRBJ2-7, the CDR3 gives the full variable domain: DGGITQSPKYLFRKEGQNVTLSCEQNLNHDAMYWYRQDPGQGLRLIYYSQIVNDFQKGDIAEGYSVSREKKESFPLTVTSAQKNPTAFYLCASTSGKESSYEQYFGPGTRLTVT.